This T cell receptor (beta chain) was profiled in a study of human T cells and chemical hapten exposure. Study-level information: Small discrepancies in pooled library volume mainly accounted for the varying TCR yields per sample.

The CDR3 runs to 16 residues. Germline lookup yields CDR1 SGHRS and CDR2 YFSETQ. V dropped 7 bases and J dropped 6; count of bases not matched to a gene: 14. Concerning this clonotype: Its cognate antigen is unknown.

Study-level points and caveats: Expanded TCRs formed significantly more large CDR3 similarity clusters than controls.

Time point described: patch test 1, 2 weeks after DPC sensitization. Specified treatment: therapeutic diphenylcyclopropenone sensitization with weekly scalp DPC. The library tagged individual cDNA molecules with unique molecular identifiers. Per the original data handling: A per-sample median of around 100,000 TCRs was observed, with a range of about 20,000 to 750,000. TCRdb re-called the RACE reads through MiXCR, storing one row per CDR3 protein. In this record, the V and J calls reflect TCRdb's handling and not the investigators' own analysis. This sample has roughly 190,000 distinct CDR3 sequences, with approximately 20% found just once.

Sample: whole blood, taken in connection with sensitization to the hapten diphenylcyclopropenone (DPC). The receptor was isolated from a woman between 50 and 59 years old with alopecia areata. Some clones in this sample may be carry-over from other donors' samples. The chain uses TRBV5-1 and TRBJ2-1; TRBD2 matches at 9 bases. Here the CDR3 DNA reads TGCGCCAGCGGTGGAAAGGGGCTAGCGGGAACCAATGAGCAGTTCTTC. Protein product: CASGGKGLAGTNEQFF.